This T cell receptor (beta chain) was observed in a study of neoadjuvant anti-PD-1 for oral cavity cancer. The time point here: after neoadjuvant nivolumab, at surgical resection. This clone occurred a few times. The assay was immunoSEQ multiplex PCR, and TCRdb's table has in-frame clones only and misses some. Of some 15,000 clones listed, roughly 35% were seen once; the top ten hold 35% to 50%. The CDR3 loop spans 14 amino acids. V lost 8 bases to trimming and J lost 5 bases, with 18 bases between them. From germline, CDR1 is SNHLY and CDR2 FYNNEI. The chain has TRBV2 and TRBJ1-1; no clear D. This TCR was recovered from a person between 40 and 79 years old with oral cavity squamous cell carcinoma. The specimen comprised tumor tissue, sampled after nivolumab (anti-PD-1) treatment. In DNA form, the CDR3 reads TGTGCCAGCCCAGGTACTCGGGGTGGGACTGAAGCTTTCTTT. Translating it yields CASPGTRGGTEAFF.